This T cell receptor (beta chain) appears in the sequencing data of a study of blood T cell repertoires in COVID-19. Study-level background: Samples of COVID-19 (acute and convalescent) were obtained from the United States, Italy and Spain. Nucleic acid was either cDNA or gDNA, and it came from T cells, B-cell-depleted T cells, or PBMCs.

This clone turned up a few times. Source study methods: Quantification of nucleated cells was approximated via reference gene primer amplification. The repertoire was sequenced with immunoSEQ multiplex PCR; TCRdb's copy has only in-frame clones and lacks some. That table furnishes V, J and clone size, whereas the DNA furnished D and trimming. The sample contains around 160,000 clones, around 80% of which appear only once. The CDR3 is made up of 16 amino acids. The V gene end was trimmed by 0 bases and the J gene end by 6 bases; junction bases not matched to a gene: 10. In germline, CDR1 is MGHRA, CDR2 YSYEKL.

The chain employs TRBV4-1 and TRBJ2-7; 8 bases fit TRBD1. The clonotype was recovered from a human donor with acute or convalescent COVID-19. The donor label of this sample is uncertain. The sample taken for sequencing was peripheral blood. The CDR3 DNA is TGCGCCAGCAGCCAAGATCGGGGGACAGGAATCTCCGAGCAGTACTTC. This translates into CASSQDRGTGISEQYF.